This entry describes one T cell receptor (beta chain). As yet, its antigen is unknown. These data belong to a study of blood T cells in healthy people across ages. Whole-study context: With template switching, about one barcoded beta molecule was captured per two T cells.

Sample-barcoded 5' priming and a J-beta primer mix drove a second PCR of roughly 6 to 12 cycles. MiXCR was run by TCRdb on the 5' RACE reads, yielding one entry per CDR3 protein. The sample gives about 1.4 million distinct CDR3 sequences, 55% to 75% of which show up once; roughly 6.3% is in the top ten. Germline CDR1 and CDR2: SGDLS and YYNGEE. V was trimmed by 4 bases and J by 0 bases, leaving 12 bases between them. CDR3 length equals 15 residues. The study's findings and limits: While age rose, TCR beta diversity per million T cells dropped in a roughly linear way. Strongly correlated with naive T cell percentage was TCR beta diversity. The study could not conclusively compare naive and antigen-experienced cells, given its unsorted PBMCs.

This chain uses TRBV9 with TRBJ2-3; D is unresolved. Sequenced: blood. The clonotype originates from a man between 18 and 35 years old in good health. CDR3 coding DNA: TGTGCCAGCAGCCGAGACCCTGCTAGCACAGATACGCAGTATTTT. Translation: CASSRDPASTDTQYF.